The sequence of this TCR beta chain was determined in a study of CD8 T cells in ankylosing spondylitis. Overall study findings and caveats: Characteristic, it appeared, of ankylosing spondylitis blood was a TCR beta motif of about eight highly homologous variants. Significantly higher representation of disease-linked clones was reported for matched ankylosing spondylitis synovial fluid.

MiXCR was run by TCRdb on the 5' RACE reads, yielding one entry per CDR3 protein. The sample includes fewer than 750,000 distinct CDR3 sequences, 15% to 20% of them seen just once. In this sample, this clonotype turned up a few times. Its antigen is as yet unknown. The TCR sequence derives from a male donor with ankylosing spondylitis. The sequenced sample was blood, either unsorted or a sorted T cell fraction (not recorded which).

The CDR3 bases are TGTGCCAGCAGCCCCAGGACTGGAAACACCATATATTTT. Amino acid sequence: CASSPRTGNTIYF. The genes are TRBV7-2 and TRBJ1-3; D is ambiguous. The CDR3 is made up of 13 amino acids. Germline CDR1 SGHTA, CDR2 FQGNSA. Trimming removed 5 bases at V and 2 bases at J, with 7 bases between.